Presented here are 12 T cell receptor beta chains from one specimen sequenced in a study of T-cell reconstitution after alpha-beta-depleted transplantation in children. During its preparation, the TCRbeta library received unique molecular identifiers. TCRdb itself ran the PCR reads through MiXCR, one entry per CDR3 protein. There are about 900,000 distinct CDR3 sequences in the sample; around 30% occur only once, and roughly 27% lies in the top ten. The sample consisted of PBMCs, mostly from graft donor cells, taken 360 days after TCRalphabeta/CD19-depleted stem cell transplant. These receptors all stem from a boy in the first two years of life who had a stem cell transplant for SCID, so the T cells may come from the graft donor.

This CDR3 reads CASSLRRPIGQGLNSYEQYF. The DNA of the CDR3 is TGTGCCAGCAGCTTAAGGAGGCCGATTGGACAGGGACTAAACTCCTACGAGCAGTACTTC. V and J are TRBV7-6 and TRBJ2-7, with D perhaps TRBD1 (8 bases). Germline V gene data show CDR1 as SGHVS and CDR2 as FNYEAQ. V lost 2 bases and J 0 bases, leaving 26 bases between the germline ends. The CDR3 length is 20 residues. Full variable domain (outside the CDR3, taken from reference TRBV7-6 and TRBJ2-7): GAGVSQSPRYKVTKRGQDVALRCDPISGHVSLYWYRQALGQGPEFLTYFNYEAQQDKSGLPNDRFSAERPEGSISTLTIQRTEQRDSAMYRCASSLRRPIGQGLNSYEQYFGPGTRLTVT.

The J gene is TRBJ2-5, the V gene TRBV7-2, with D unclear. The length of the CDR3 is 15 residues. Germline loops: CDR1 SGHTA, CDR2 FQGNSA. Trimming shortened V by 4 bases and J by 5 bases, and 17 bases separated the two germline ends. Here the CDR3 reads CASSSLGLIAETQYF. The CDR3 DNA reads TGTGCCAGCAGCTCCCTGGGTTTAATCGCGGAGACCCAGTACTTC.

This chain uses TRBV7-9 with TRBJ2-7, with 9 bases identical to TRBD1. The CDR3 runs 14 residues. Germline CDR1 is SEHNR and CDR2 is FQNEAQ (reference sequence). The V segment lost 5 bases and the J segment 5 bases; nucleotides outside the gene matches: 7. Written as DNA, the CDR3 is TGTGCCAGCAGCCCGGGACAGGGTAATAACGAGCAGTACTTC. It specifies CASSPGQGNNEQYF.

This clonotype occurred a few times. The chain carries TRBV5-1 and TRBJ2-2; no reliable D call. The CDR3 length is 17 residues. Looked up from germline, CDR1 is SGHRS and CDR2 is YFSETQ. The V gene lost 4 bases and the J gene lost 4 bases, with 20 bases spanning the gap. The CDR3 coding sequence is TGCGCCAGCAGCCCACCGGCGGTGGGGTTGAGCACCGGGGAGCTGTTTTTT. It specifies CASSPPAVGLSTGELFF.

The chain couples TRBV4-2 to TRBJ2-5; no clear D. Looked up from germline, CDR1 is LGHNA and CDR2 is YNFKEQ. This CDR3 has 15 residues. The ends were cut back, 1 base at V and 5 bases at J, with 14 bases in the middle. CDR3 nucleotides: TGTGCCAGCAGCCAAGGACTGAGTCTTTATGAGACCCAGTACTTC. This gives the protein CASSQGLSLYETQYF.

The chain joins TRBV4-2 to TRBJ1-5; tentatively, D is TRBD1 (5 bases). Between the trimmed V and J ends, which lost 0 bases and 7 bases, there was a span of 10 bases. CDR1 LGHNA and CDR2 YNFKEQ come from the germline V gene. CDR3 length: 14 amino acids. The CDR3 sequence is CASSQEGGAQPQHF. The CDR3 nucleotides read TGTGCCAGCAGCCAAGAGGGAGGGGCCCAGCCCCAGCATTTT.

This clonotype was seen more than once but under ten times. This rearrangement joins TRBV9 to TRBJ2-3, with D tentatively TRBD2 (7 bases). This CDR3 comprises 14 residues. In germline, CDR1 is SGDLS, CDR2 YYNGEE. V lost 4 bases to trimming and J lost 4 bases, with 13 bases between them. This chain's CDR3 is CASSKTGGPDTQYF. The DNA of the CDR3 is TGTGCCAGCAGCAAGACGGGGGGCCCAGATACGCAGTATTTT.

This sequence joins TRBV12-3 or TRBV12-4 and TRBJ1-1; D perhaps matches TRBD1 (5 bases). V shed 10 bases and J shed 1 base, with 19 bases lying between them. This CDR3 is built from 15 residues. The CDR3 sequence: CATTRQNLPNTEAFF. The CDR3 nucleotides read TGTGCCACCACAAGACAGAATCTCCCGAACACTGAAGCTTTCTTT.

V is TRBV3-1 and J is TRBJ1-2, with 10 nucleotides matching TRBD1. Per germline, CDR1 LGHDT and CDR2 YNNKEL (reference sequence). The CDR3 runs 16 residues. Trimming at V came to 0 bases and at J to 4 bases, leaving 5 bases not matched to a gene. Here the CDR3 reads CASSQDLTGGFYGYTF. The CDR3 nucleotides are TGTGCCAGCAGCCAAGACCTGACAGGGGGCTTCTATGGCTACACCTTC.

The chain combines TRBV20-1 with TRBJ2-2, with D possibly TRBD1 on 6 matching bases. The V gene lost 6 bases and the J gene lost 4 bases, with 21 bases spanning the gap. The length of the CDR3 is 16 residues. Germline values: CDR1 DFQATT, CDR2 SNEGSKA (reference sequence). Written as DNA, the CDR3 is TGCAGTGCCCTCTGGGGCCTCGGGACAACCACCGGGGAGCTGTTTTTT. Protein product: CSALWGLGTTTGELFF.

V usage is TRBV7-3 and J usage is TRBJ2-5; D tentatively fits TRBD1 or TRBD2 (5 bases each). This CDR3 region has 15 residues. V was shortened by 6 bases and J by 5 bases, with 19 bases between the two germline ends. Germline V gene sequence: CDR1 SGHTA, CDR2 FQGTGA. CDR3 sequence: CASSLFHGGMETQYF. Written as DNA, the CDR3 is TGTGCCAGCAGTTTATTTCATGGGGGAATGGAGACCCAGTACTTC.

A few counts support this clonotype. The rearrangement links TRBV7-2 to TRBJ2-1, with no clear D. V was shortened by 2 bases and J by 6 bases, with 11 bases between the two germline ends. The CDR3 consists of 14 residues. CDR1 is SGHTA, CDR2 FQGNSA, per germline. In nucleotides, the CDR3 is TGTGCCAGCAGCTTATTAGGACGATTCAATGAGCAGTTCTTC. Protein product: CASSLLGRFNEQFF.